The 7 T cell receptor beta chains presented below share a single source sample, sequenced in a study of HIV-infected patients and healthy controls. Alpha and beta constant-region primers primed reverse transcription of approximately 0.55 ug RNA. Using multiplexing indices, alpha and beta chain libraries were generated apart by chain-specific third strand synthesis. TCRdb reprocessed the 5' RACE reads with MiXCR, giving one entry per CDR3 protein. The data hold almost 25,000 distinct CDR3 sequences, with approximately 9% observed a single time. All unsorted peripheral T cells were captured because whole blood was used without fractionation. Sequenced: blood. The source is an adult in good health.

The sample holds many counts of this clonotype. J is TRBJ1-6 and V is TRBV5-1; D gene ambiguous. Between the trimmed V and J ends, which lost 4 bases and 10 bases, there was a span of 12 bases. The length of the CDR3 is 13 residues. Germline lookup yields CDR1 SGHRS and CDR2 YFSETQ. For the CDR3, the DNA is TGCGCCAGCAGCCGGGAGTTTGGATCACCCCTCCACTTT. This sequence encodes CASSREFGSPLHF. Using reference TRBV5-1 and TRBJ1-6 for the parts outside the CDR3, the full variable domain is KAGVTQTPRYLIKTRGQQVTLSCSPISGHRSVSWYQQTPGQGLQFLFEYFSETQRNKGNFPGRFSGRQFSNSRSEMNVSTLELGDSALYLCASSREFGSPLHFGNGTRLTVT.

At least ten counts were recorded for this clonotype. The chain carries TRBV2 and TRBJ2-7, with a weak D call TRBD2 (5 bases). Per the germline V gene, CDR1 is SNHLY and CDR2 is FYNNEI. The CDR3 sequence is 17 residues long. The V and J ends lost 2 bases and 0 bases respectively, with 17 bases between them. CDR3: CASSEFTGMISSYEQYF. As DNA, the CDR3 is TGTGCCAGCAGTGAATTCACGGGGATGATTAGCTCCTACGAGCAGTACTTC.

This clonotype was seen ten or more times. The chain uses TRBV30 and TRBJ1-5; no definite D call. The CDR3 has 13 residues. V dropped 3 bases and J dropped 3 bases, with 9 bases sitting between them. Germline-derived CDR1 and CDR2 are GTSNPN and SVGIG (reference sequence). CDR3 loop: CAWRRGFNQPQHF. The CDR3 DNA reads TGTGCCTGGAGACGAGGGTTCAATCAGCCCCAGCATTTT.

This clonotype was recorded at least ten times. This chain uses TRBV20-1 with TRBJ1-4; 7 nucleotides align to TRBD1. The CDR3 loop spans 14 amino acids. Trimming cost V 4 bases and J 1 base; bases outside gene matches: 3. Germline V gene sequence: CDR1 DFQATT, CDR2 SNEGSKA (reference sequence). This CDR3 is CSAITGVTNEKLFF. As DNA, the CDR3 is TGCAGTGCTATCACAGGGGTAACTAATGAAAAACTGTTTTTT.

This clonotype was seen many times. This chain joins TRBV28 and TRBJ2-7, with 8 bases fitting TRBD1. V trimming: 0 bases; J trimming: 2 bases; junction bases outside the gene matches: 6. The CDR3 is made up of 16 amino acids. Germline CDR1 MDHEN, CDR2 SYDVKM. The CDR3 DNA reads TGTGCCAGCAGTTTATGGGTTGGACAGGGCACCTACGAGCAGTACTTC. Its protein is CASSLWVGQGTYEQYF. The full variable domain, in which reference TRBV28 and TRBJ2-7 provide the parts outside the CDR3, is DVKVTQSSRYLVKRTGEKVFLECVQDMDHENMFWYRQDPGLGLRLIYFSYDVKMKEKGDIPEGYSVSREKKERFSLILESASTNQTSMYLCASSLWVGQGTYEQYFGPGTRLTVT.

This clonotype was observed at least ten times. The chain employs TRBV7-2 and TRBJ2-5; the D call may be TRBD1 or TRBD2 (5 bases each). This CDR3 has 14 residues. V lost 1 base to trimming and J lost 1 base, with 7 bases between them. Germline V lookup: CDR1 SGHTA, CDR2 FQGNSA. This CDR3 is CASSLVGVQETQYF. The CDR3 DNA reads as TGTGCCAGCAGCTTAGTGGGGGTCCAAGAGACCCAGTACTTC. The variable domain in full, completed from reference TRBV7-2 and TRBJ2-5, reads GAGVSQSPSNKVTEKGKDVELRCDPISGHTALYWYRQSLGQGLEFLIYFQGNSAPDKSGLPSDRFSAERTGGSVSTLTIQRTQQEDSAVYLCASSLVGVQETQYFGPGTRLLVL.

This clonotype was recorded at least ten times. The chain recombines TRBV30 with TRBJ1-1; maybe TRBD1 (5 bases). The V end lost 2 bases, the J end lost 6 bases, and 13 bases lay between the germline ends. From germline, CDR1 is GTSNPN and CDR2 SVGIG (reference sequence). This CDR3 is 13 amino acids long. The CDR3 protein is CAWSLRTNSEAFF. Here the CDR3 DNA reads TGTGCCTGGAGTCTCAGGACAAACTCTGAAGCTTTCTTT.